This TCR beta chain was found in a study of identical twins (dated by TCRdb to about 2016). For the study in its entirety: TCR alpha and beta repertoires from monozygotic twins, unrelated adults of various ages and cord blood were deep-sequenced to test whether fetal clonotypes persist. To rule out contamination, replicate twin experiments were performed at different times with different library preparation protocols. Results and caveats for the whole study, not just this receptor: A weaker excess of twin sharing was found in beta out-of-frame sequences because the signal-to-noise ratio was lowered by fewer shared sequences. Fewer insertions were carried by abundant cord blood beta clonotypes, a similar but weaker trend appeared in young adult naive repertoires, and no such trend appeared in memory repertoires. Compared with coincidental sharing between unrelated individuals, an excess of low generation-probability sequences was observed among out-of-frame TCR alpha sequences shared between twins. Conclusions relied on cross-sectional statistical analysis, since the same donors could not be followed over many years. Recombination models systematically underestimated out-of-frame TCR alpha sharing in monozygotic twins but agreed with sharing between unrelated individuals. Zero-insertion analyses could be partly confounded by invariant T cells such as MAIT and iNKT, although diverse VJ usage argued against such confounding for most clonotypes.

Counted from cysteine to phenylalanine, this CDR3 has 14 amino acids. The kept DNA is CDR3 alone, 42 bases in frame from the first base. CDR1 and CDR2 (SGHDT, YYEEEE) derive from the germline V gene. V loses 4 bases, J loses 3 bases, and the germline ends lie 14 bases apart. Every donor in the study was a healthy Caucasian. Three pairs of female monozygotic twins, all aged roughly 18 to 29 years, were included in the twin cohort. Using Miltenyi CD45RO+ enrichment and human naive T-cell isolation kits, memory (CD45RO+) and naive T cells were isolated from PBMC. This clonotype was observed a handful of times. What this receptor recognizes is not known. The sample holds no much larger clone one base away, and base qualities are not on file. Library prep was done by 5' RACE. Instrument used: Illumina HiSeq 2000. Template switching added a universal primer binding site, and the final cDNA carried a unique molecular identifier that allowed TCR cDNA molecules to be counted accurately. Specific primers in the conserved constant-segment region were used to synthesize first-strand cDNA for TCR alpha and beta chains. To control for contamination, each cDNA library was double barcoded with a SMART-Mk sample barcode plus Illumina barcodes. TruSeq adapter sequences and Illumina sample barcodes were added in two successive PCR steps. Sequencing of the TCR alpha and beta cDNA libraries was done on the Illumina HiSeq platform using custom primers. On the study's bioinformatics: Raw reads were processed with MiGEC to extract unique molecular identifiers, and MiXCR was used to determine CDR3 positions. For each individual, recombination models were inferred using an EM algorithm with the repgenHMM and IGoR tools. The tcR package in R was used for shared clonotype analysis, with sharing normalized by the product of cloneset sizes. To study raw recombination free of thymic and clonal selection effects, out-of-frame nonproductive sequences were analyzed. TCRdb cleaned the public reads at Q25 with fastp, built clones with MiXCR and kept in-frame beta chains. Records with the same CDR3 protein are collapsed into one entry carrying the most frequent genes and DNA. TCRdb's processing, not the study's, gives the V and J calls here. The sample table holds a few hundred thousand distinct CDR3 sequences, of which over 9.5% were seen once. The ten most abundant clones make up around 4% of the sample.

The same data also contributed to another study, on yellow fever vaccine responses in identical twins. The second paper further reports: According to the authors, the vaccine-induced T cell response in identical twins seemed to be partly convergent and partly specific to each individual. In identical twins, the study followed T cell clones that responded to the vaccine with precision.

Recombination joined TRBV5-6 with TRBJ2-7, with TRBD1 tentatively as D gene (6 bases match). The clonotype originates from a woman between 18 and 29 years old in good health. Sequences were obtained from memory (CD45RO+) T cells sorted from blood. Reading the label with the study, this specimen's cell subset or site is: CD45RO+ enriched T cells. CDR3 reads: CASSLRTVLYEQYF. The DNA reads TGTGCCAGCAGCCTAAGGACAGTTCTCTACGAGCAGTACTTC.